This paragraph covers one T cell receptor (beta chain) sequence. It has no known antigen specificity. There are no base qualities to consult, and no much larger clone falls within one base. In total, over 600 healthy bone marrow donors made up the cohort. At the time of sampling, all cohort members were nominally healthy, though unrecorded immune exposures were likely present. The donor tested CMV seronegative, placing the donor among the 350 or so seronegative members of the cohort. A peripheral blood sample was collected from each donor, and TCR beta sequencing was performed on peripheral blood mononuclear cells. The Qiagen DNeasy Blood Extraction Kit was used to extract genomic DNA from the blood cell samples. In the germline V gene (reference sequence), CDR1 corresponds to LNHNV and CDR2 to YYDKDF. V loses 0 bases of germline sequence and J loses 7 bases, and the interval between the two ends is 13 bases. The CDR3 sequence holds 15 residues, the cysteine and phenylalanine included. The kept DNA is CDR3 alone, 45 bases in frame from the first base.

The method behind the library was the immunoSEQ multiplex PCR assay. A mixture of 60 forward primers for TCR Vbeta segments and 13 reverse primers for TCR Jbeta segments was used in the multiplex PCR. Amplification of the CDR3 region of rearranged TCR beta genes was performed with a multiplex PCR assay on genomic DNA. Amplified TCR beta libraries were sequenced as 87-base-pair reads on the Illumina HiSeq System. In the authors' own workflow: A later analysis tallied roughly 78 million unique TCR beta chains across the 610 or so repertoires, and roughly 11 million of those chains were shared by two or more donors. A nearest-neighbor algorithm error-corrected the raw reads and collapsed the reads into unique sequences, merging closely related sequences to remove PCR and sequencing errors. To assign V, D and J gene segments, CDR3 sequences were aligned to IMGT reference sequences. For a sequence to be retained, a match of at least six nucleotides to both a V gene segment and a J gene segment was required. Rearrangements were called productive when the CDR3 lacked stop codons and stayed in frame with V and J; all others were non-productive. CDR3 was defined according to IMGT convention as the region running from the second conserved V-encoded cysteine to the conserved J-encoded phenylalanine. The earlier analysis of some 540 of the donors excluded any sequence lacking an unambiguous match to a single V gene segment. An earlier analysis of 500 to 600 of the donors classified V segments as functional when productive rearrangements were above 56.7% and as segregating when the standard deviation between donors was above 5%. A statistical classification framework was developed to diagnose cytomegalovirus status using the catalog of TCR beta chain sequences. V and J gene assignment, in a later analysis, came from comparing TCR nucleotide sequences with IMGT/GENE-DB human TR gene sequences. The TCRdist pipeline was used in a later analysis to assign CDR3 sequences and most-parsimonious VDJ recombination scenarios. In a later analysis, each TCR beta chain was defined by its CDR3 amino acid sequence together with its V-gene family, and reads lacking a unique V-gene family were excluded. As a way to deal with suspected cross-contamination and a sequencing artifact, a later analysis dropped roughly 600 nucleotide sequences that were highly shared and had low generation probability. For each public chain, a later analysis derived a clonal expansion index from normalized ranks of inferred template counts within each repertoire. In a later analysis, generation probabilities were computed with a VDJ recombination model fitted to out-of-frame rearrangements, and the resulting probabilities were checked against IGoR. In a later analysis, hypergeometric tests were used to score TCR-TCR, TCR-HLA and TCR-CMV co-occurrence, with a repertoire-size bias correction applied to TCR pairs. In a later analysis, false discovery rates were estimated by permuting HLA or CMV assignments 20 times. In a later analysis, co-occurring TCRs were grouped using DBSCAN, with TCRdist sequence similarity added in when clustering inside HLA-allele-positive subsets. Repertoires with fewer than 30,000 or more than 120,000 public chains were left out of co-occurrence clustering, as were about five repertoires with anomalous nucleotide sharing. TCRdb provides this immuneACCESS table in a form limited to in-frame rearrangements. Some clones are lacking; in checked studies, under half of them reflect an unresolved V gene, and why the rest are absent is not known. The V and J calls and clone size come from that table; D and trimming were worked out from the DNA. For this sample the table gives 120,000 to 150,000 clones, of which roughly three quarters were detected only once. The top ten hold around 1.7% of the sample.

The data belong to a study of cytomegalovirus exposure and HLA in healthy donors (dated by TCRdb to the late 2010s). With regard to the full study: An earlier analysis of some 600 of the donors reported 276 Gb of sequence data and roughly 120 million unique TCR beta sequences obtained from some 170 million T cells. An earlier analysis of several hundred of the donors used high-throughput TCR beta sequencing to judge whether each TCR beta V gene segment behaved as functional or pseudogenic. Of the roughly 430 genotyped donors, around 81% fell in the genetic ancestry cluster associated with self-reported Caucasian donors. The study combined high-throughput TCR immunosequencing, statistical association of individual TCRs with disease status, and machine learning to predict cytomegalovirus infection status. The number of typed donors differed by locus: about 629-640 for A, B, C, DRB1 and DQB1; 522 for DQA1; some 590 for DPA1; and some 450 for DPB1. Rather than using new phenotypic data, the later analysis identified candidate immune exposures from TCR beta sequences and from how often those sequences occurred across donors. In addition to the first cohort of hundreds of subjects, a separate validation cohort of 120 different subjects was used. The study aimed to test whether cataloging public T cell receptors could reveal signatures of past pathogen exposure. Every discovery cohort repertoire had been produced on one sequencing platform. Alongside the repertoire data, information on donor age, sex, ethnicity and CMV serostatus was compiled. Among about 360 genotyped donors of the cohort, an average of about 240,000 unique TCR beta nucleotide sequences were sequenced per donor, around 20% of them non-productive. A later genetic analysis used genome-wide SNP genotypes for 398 of the 666 donors, treating that subset as a discovery cohort. A later analysis re-analyzed previously published TCR beta repertoires from 666 donors and added high-resolution HLA genotyping to study TCR occurrence patterns. About five DR-DQ haplotypes were handled as single units for association and clustering because linkage in the cohort was strong. HLA typing included class I and class II loci at four-digit resolution. Approximately 310 gigabases of sequencing data and some 85 million unique TCR sequences were included in an early release covering roughly 600 HLA-typed donors. The study used immunosequencing to profile the T cell repertoires of 666 subjects and linked those repertoires to cytomegalovirus serostatus.

Summary of the overall study and its limitations: In both the original and validation cohorts, the classifier was reported to diagnose cytomegalovirus status with high specificity and sensitivity. The presence/absence analyses assumed that sequencing depth was roughly uniform across donors, and that assumption may not be true. The study gave a list of some 150 TCR beta chains associated with cytomegalovirus. A later analysis reported that several top co-occurrence clusters appeared linked to parvovirus B19, influenza, CMV and Epstein-Barr virus. Because counts were too low, more than 15 rarely observed V segments, including chromosome 9 orphons, were excluded from the earlier analysis of some 540 of the donors. In a later analysis, TCR association rates were found to vary across HLA loci, with the most associated TCRs seen for DRB1 alleles and the fewest for HLA-C alleles. Compared with the approximately 720-donor mean, donors in an Asian-associated ancestry cluster had fewer N-insertions in productive TCRs, according to a later genetic analysis. Compared with equally common non-associated chains, HLA-associated TCR beta chains in a later analysis were more clonally expanded and had lower generation probabilities. While some public TCRs were present in many individuals, most TCR sequences turned up only very rarely across donors. A further reported finding was that TCR beta sequences accurately predicted the HLA-A and HLA-B alleles for most subjects in the first cohort. A cluster of highly shared sequence variants was judged likely to be a technical artifact of the sequencing pipeline. The 87-base-pair reads could not distinguish some IMGT-functional V segments, including TRBV6-2 and TRBV6-3, so those segments were excluded. An earlier analysis of approximately 600 of the donors showed that most TCR beta V segments appeared in productive rearrangements either about 87% or about 30% of the time, which broadly matched IMGT annotations. A few of the identified cytomegalovirus-associated TCR beta chains were confirmed in vitro to be specific for cytomegalovirus antigens. When HLA alleles, especially DR and DQ, strongly co-occurred, attributing TCR associations to individual alleles was difficult. HLA typing was unavailable for some donors at each locus, so association tests used only the typed subset. The authors suggested that the approach could potentially be extended to other disease states and immunological phenotypes. A later analysis associated about 17,000 TCR beta sequences with specific HLA alleles at a false discovery rate of 0.05. The only immune exposure information available for the cohort was CMV serostatus. Linkage disequilibrium might explain the correlated functional status among segregating V segments, but an unknown experimental factor could not be ruled out. In this cohort, only TCR beta chains were sequenced, and detectable features were limited by the absence of alpha or paired-chain data. In a later analysis, most CMV-associated TCR beta chains were found to appear HLA-restricted, with HLA associations seemingly driven largely by CMV exposure. A later genetic analysis associated a missense DCLRE1C variant with V-gene and J-gene trimming of TCR beta chains, and an independent cohort replicated the association.

This receptor was taken from a woman in her forties in good health and CMV-seronegative. Sequencing was performed on PBMCs. Rearrangement joined TRBV15 to TRBJ1-5, with a weak D call of TRBD1 (6 bases match). The nucleotides are TGTGCCACCAGCAGAGATATGGGGGCAGGACAGCCCCAGCATTTT. Its translation reads: CATSRDMGAGQPQHF.